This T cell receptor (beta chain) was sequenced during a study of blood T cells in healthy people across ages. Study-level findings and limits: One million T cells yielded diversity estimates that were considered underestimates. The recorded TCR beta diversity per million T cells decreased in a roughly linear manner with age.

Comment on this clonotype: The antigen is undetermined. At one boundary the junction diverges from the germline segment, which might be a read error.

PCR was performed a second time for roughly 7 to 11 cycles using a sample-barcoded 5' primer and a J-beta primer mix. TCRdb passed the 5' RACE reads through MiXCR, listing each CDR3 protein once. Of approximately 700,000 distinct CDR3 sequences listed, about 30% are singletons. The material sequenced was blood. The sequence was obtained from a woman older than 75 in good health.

In DNA, the CDR3 is TGCGCCAGCAGCGACAGGGGAAACACCAGATATTTT. Its translation is CASSDRGNTRYF. The chain recombines TRBV5-1 with TRBJ1-3; 8 bases are shared with TRBD1. CDR1 is SGHRS and CDR2 is YFSETQ in the germline V gene. CDR3 length: 12 amino acids. The full variable domain, rest sourced from reference TRBV5-1 and TRBJ1-3, is KAGVTQTPRYLIKTRGQQVTLSCSPISGHRSVSWYQQTPGQGLQFLFEYFSETQRNKGNFPGRFSGRQFSNSRSEMNVSTLELGDSALYLCASSDRGNTRYFGEGSWLTVV.